Shown below are 24 T cell receptor beta chains from a single sample sequenced in a study of cytomegalovirus exposure and HLA in healthy donors. 60 Vbeta and 13 Jbeta primers were used in PCR. The method was immunoSEQ multiplex PCR; TCRdb's version includes in-frame clones alone and lacks a portion of them. The sample records about 120,000 clones, 60% to 85% being singletons. The sample taken for sequencing was PBMCs. Receptors were obtained from a woman aged 40 to 49 in good health and CMV-seropositive.

This chain uses TRBV6-5 with TRBJ1-3; D perhaps matches TRBD1 (5 bases). The CDR3 has 15 residues. Per germline, CDR1 MNHEY and CDR2 SVGAGI. Trimming left V 2 bases short and J 2 bases short, with 10 bases between. For the CDR3, the DNA is TGTGCCAGCAGTTACGGGGGAGGGCCTGGAAACACCATATATTTT. This encodes CASSYGGGPGNTIYF.

This rearrangement joins TRBV7-3 to TRBJ1-2, with no clear D. The CDR3 loop spans 14 amino acids. Looked up from germline, CDR1 is SGHTA and CDR2 is FQGTGA. The V gene lost 3 bases and the J gene lost 7 bases, with 15 bases spanning the gap. CDR3 nucleotide sequence: TGTGCCAGCAGCTTGCAAAGGGAGGGTACTGGCTACACCTTC. This encodes CASSLQREGTGYTF.

This clone was observed a few times. V usage is TRBV7-9 and J usage is TRBJ1-4, with D maybe TRBD1 (5 bases). The CDR3 runs 16 residues. Trimming took 1 base from V and 4 from J, leaving 13 bases between them. Germline V lookup: CDR1 SEHNR, CDR2 FQNEAQ (reference sequence). This CDR3 is CASSLGGLRDNEKLFF. CDR3 DNA: TGTGCCAGCAGCTTAGGGGGACTTCGGGATAATGAAAAACTGTTTTTT.

A single count supports this clone. The chain links TRBV14 to TRBJ1-2; D may be TRBD1 (5 bases). V was cut by 4 bases and J by 8 bases, with 14 bases left in between. CDR1 is SGHDN, CDR2 FVKESK, per germline. The CDR3 is 13 residues long. The chain's CDR3 is CASSPIEGVGYTF. CDR3 DNA sequence: TGTGCCAGCAGCCCTATCGAAGGGGTCGGCTACACCTTC.

The chain couples TRBV6-1 to TRBJ1-5; 11 bases fit TRBD1. CDR1 and CDR2 (germline): MNHNS, SASEGT. The junction had 11 bases not matched to a gene; V was cut back by 4 bases and J by 0 bases. CDR3 size: 19 residues. The CDR3 DNA reads TGTGCCAGCAGTGTTCGGGGACAGGGGGGAACTTATAGCAATCAGCCCCAGCATTTT. Translation gives CASSVRGQGGTYSNQPQHF.

V and J are TRBV11-2 and TRBJ1-2; no clear D gene. The CDR3 is 13 residues long. V was clipped by 5 bases and J by 6 bases, with 13 bases between them. Germline values: CDR1 SGHAT, CDR2 FQNNGV. Here the CDR3 reads CASSHFEEDGYTF. DNA of the CDR3: TGTGCCAGCAGCCATTTCGAGGAGGATGGCTACACCTTC.

J is TRBJ2-7 and V is TRBV27; D is possibly TRBD1 (5 bases). Per germline, CDR1 MNHEY and CDR2 SMNVEV (reference sequence). V lost 0 bases and J 6 bases, leaving 6 bases between the germline ends. This CDR3 has 12 residues. For the CDR3, the DNA is TGTGCCAGCAGTTTATCAGGGGCCGAGCAGTACTTC. Amino acids: CASSLSGAEQYF.

J is TRBJ1-1 and V is TRBV11-2; D is perhaps TRBD1 (5 bases). The CDR3 runs 14 residues. V was trimmed by 1 base and J by 3 bases, leaving 9 bases between them. Looked up from germline, CDR1 is SGHAT and CDR2 is FQNNGV. The CDR3 DNA is TGTGCCAGCAGCTTAGTAGGAGGGGACACTGAAGCTTTCTTT. Translating it yields CASSLVGGDTEAFF.

The chain carries TRBV27 and TRBJ2-7; tentative D call: TRBD2 (6 bases). This CDR3 is built from 14 residues. Trimming left V 2 bases short and J 6 bases short, with 14 bases between. The V gene's germline CDR1 is MNHEY and CDR2 SMNVEV (reference sequence). CDR3 in amino acids: CASSLVHPGGEQYF. The CDR3 DNA follows: TGTGCCAGCAGTTTAGTACACCCCGGGGGCGAGCAGTACTTC.

V usage is TRBV4-1 and J usage is TRBJ2-2; D is unresolved. The V gene lost 0 bases and the J gene lost 6 bases, with 8 bases spanning the gap. Germline V CDR1 and CDR2: MGHRA, YSYEKL. The CDR3 totals 14 residues. CDR3 nucleotides: TGCGCCAGCAGCCAAGATCCCCAGGCCGGGGAGCTGTTTTTT. Residues: CASSQDPQAGELFF.

The genes are TRBV5-1 and TRBJ2-3; 10 bases agree with TRBD2. CDR3 size: 16 residues. Germline lookup yields CDR1 SGHRS and CDR2 YFSETQ. J was trimmed by 0 bases and V by 4 bases; bases with no gene match: 5. The CDR3 here is CASSVRTSGSTDTQYF. CDR3 nucleotides: TGCGCCAGCAGCGTCCGGACTAGCGGTAGCACAGATACGCAGTATTTT.

The chain links TRBV5-4 to TRBJ1-2; tentative D call: TRBD1 (5 bases). The V end lost 5 bases, the J end lost 4 bases, and 18 bases lay between the germline ends. Germline assignment: CDR1 SGHNT and CDR2 YYREEE (reference sequence). The CDR3 extends over 15 amino acids. In DNA, the CDR3 is TGTGCCAGCAGTATGCCGGGGGGATTCGGCTATGGCTACACCTTC. This encodes CASSMPGGFGYGYTF.

The chain carries TRBV18 and TRBJ1-3; 7 bases are a match to TRBD1. V lost 8 bases and J lost 0; bases outside the gene matches: 7. The CDR3 has 15 residues. Germline lookup yields CDR1 KGHSH and CDR2 LQKENI. CDR3 DNA: TGTGCCAGCCACGGACAGGCCAACTCTGGAAACACCATATATTTT. The encoded protein is CASHGQANSGNTIYF.

The chain combines TRBV7-9 with TRBJ2-7, with 8 bases fitting TRBD1. With V trimmed by 5 bases and J by 6 bases, 6 bases remained unmatched. Germline V CDR1 and CDR2: SEHNR, FQNEAQ (reference sequence). The length of the CDR3 is 13 residues. The CDR3 spells CASSAHGQGEQYF. The CDR3, as DNA: TGTGCCAGCAGCGCCCATGGACAGGGCGAGCAGTACTTC.

This chain links TRBV19 with TRBJ1-6; 7 bases fit TRBD1. V shed 7 bases and J 7 bases; nucleotides not matched to a gene: 16. Germline assignment: CDR1 LNHDA and CDR2 SQIVND (reference sequence). The CDR3 consists of 17 residues. In nucleotides, the CDR3 is TGTGCCAGTACTCGCCGAGGGTGGGCAGGGGGAAATTCACCCCTCCACTTT. Protein sequence: CASTRRGWAGGNSPLHF.

The V and J genes are TRBV5-1 and TRBJ2-7, with 7 bases lining up with TRBD2. With 5 bases clipped from V and 5 bases from J, the junction kept 16 bases outside the gene matches. The CDR3 spans 16 residues. Germline values: CDR1 SGHRS, CDR2 YFSETQ. CDR3 protein: CASRPDPSGGRHEQYF. The CDR3, as DNA: TGCGCCAGCAGGCCAGACCCCTCGGGGGGTCGGCACGAGCAGTACTTC.

This chain uses TRBV5-1 with TRBJ1-4, with no clear D. Germline values: CDR1 SGHRS, CDR2 YFSETQ. The CDR3 is 15 residues long. V was cut by 4 bases and J by 2 bases, with 12 bases left in between. The CDR3 coding sequence is TGCGCCAGCAGCCGAGAAAGAATCACTAATGAAAAACTGTTTTTT. The encoded protein is CASSRERITNEKLFF.

This clone occurred a few times. The chain carries TRBV29-1 and TRBJ1-1, with 10 bases aligning to TRBD1. Germline values: CDR1 SQVTM, CDR2 ANQGSEA. The trim removed 7 bases at V and 4 bases at J, leaving 6 bases unmatched. This CDR3 comprises 13 residues. Written as DNA, the CDR3 is TGCAGCGGCCTTCGACAGGGGGCCACTGAAGCTTTCTTT. Encoded protein: CSGLRQGATEAFF.

The CDR3, as DNA: TGTGCCAGCGCGGGAGGGACAGGGGGTTACGAGCAGTACTTC. Residues: CASAGGTGGYEQYF. The chain is built from TRBV19 and TRBJ2-7; 11 positions match TRBD1. The CDR3 contains 14 residues. The germline gives CDR1 LNHDA, CDR2 SQIVND (reference sequence). Trimming at V came to 9 bases and at J to 4 bases, leaving 8 bases not matched to a gene.

The CDR3 spells CASNLASYEQYF. The CDR3, as DNA: TGTGCCAGCAATCTGGCTAGCTACGAGCAGTACTTC. The V call is TRBV2, the J call TRBJ2-7; D gene unclear. The V gene's germline CDR1 is SNHLY and CDR2 FYNNEI. CDR3 length: 12 amino acids. V gave up 7 bases and J gave up 3 bases, with 10 bases separating them.

V and J are TRBV5-1 and TRBJ1-1, with a possible D match to TRBD1 (6 bases). The ends were cut back, 2 bases at V and 1 base at J, with 12 bases in the middle. Germline CDR1 reads SGHRS; CDR2 reads YFSETQ. The length of the CDR3 is 15 residues. The chain's CDR3 is CASSFQGSWNTEAFF. The CDR3 nucleotides are TGCGCCAGCAGCTTTCAGGGGTCTTGGAACACTGAAGCTTTCTTT.

The rearrangement uses TRBV2 and TRBJ2-7; D might be TRBD1 (6 bases). The CDR3 contains 14 residues. The V end was cut by 7 bases, the J end by 2 bases, with 15 bases between. CDR1 SNHLY and CDR2 FYNNEI come from the germline V gene. The CDR3 loop is CASIPGHNTYEQYF. CDR3 coding DNA: TGTGCCAGCATACCGGGACACAATACCTACGAGCAGTACTTC.

This clone came up once. V gene TRBV30 combines with J gene TRBJ2-5; 15 bases map to TRBD2. This CDR3 has 19 residues. J was trimmed by 4 bases and V by 0 bases; bases with no gene match: 12. Germline values: CDR1 GTSNPN, CDR2 SVGIG (reference sequence). CDR3 in amino acids: CAWSVARTSGGATRETQYF. The CDR3 DNA follows: TGTGCCTGGAGTGTAGCTCGGACTAGCGGGGGGGCCACTAGAGAGACCCAGTACTTC.

The gene calls are TRBV6-6 and TRBJ1-5; D call uncertain. Trimming shortened V by 7 bases and J by 10 bases, and 8 bases separated the two germline ends. CDR1 MNHNY and CDR2 SVGAGI come from the germline V gene (reference sequence). This CDR3 has 10 residues. The CDR3: CASTPQPQHF. The CDR3 bases are TGTGCCAGCACCCCCCAACCCCAGCATTTT.